This T cell receptor beta chain is from a study of T cells in Graves' hyperthyroidism and ophthalmopathy. RNA transcripts were the template for amplifying TCR beta CDR3 regions. A set of HTBI primers served as the primers for a first-round RT-PCR of the TCR CDR3. TCRdb itself ran the multiplex PCR reads through MiXCR, one entry per CDR3 protein. The sample gives 530,000 or so distinct CDR3 sequences, 15% to 20% of which show up once; approximately 16% is in the top ten. This clonotype was detected only a few times. Patients affected by ophthalmopathy presented a Clinical Activity Score of at least 3, a NOSPECS grade of at least 4, and disease duration below 3 months. A patient was excluded if there was uncontrolled infection, other autoimmune disease, pregnancy or lactation. Diagnosing involved the use of clinical symptoms, serum thyroxine and TRAb, thyroid ultrasound and orbital computed tomography. The PBMCs were taken from approximately 9.7 ml of fresh peripheral blood.

CDR3 length: 11 amino acids. V lost 3 bases and J lost 6, with 3 bases in between. Germline V gene data show CDR1 as LNHDA and CDR2 as SQIVND (reference sequence). Sample: blood. The clonotype originates from a woman aged 18-29 years with Graves' ophthalmopathy. The rearrangement links TRBV19 to TRBJ2-1, with D unresolved. CDR3 loop: CASSITNEQFF. DNA of the CDR3: TGTGCCAGTAGTATTACCAATGAGCAGTTCTTC.